This passage covers 16 T cell receptor beta chains from one sample sequenced in a study of shared clonotypes between healthy human individuals. Assay used: immunoSEQ multiplex PCR; TCRdb lists only in-frame clones, some missing. The table records some 1.5 million clones, approximately 98% of them present only once. Material for sequencing was naive CD4+ T cells sorted from blood. Subset denoted: CD45RA+ positively selected. These receptors were collected from a man younger than 40 in good health.

The V and J genes are TRBV19 and TRBJ2-2, with unresolved D. The CDR3 contains 13 residues. V lost 2 bases and J 14 bases, leaving 15 bases between the germline ends. Germline CDR1 LNHDA, CDR2 SQIVND (reference sequence). The CDR3, as DNA: TGTGCCAGTAGTATATCTGGCAGTTTGGGTCTGTTTTTT. Residues: CASSISGSLGLFF. The full variable domain, its missing parts supplied by reference TRBV19 and TRBJ2-2, is DGGITQSPKYLFRKEGQNVTLSCEQNLNHDAMYWYRQDPGQGLRLIYYSQIVNDFQKGDIAEGYSVSREKKESFPLTVTSAQKNPTAFYLCASSISGSLGLFFGEGSRLTVL.

The chain combines TRBV5-1 with TRBJ2-1; D gene uncertain. V lost 4 bases, J lost 8 bases, and 16 bases lay in between. The length of the CDR3 is 14 residues. Germline V gene data show CDR1 as SGHRS and CDR2 as YFSETQ. CDR3 nucleotides: TGCGCCAGCAGCCCAGACGTAGACCGACATGAGCAGTTCTTC. This gives the protein CASSPDVDRHEQFF.

The chain links TRBV7-2 to TRBJ2-1; 10 nucleotides line up with TRBD2. Germline CDR1 and CDR2: SGHTA and FQGNSA. V was pared by 5 bases and J by 9 bases, with 13 bases of the junction left unmatched. This CDR3 has 16 amino acids. The CDR3 loop is CASSVYLAGEIGEQFF. The CDR3 nucleotides are TGTGCCAGCAGCGTCTACCTAGCGGGAGAAATTGGTGAGCAGTTCTTC.

The chain carries TRBV5-1 and TRBJ2-4; no reliable D call. The germline V gene encodes CDR1 SGHRS and CDR2 YFSETQ. The germline V and J ends were trimmed by 3 bases and 2 bases, with 15 bases remaining between them. The CDR3 runs to 16 residues. The CDR3 region has the DNA TGCGCCAGCAGCTCAGGACCTCCTGGGCCCAAAAACATTCAGTACTTC. It yields the protein CASSSGPPGPKNIQYF.

This chain uses TRBV7-9 with TRBJ1-4, with D uncertain. CDR1 SEHNR and CDR2 FQNEAQ come from the germline V gene (reference sequence). This CDR3 contains 14 residues. The V gene lost 4 bases and the J gene lost 5 bases, with 11 bases spanning the gap. The CDR3 DNA is TGTGCCAGCAGCTCCTCCGGGCGAAATGAAAAACTGTTTTTT. It codes for CASSSSGRNEKLFF.

This sequence joins TRBV30 and TRBJ2-7; D is ambiguous. The CDR3 is 16 amino acids. Germline CDR1 and CDR2: GTSNPN and SVGIG (reference sequence). The V and J ends lost 2 bases and 1 base respectively, with 18 bases between them. The chain's CDR3 is CAWSREDLRISYEQYF. Here the CDR3 DNA reads TGTGCCTGGAGTCGTGAAGACCTGAGGATATCCTACGAGCAGTACTTC.

J is TRBJ2-7 and V is TRBV28, with 10 bases lining up with TRBD1. The CDR3 has 14 residues. Germline values: CDR1 MDHEN, CDR2 SYDVKM. V was clipped by 6 bases and J by 4 bases; unmatched bases: 6. CDR3 in DNA: TGTGCCAGCAGAATTGAGGGACAGGGGTACGAGCAGTACTTC. Its protein is CASRIEGQGYEQYF. Using reference TRBV28 and TRBJ2-7 for the parts outside the CDR3, the full variable domain is DVKVTQSSRYLVKRTGEKVFLECVQDMDHENMFWYRQDPGLGLRLIYFSYDVKMKEKGDIPEGYSVSREKKERFSLILESASTNQTSMYLCASRIEGQGYEQYFGPGTRLTVT.

This CDR3 reads CASDGVNTEAFF. DNA for the CDR3: TGTGCCAGCGACGGGGTGAACACTGAAGCTTTCTTT. The chain employs TRBV28 and TRBJ1-1; D call uncertain. CDR1 and CDR2 (germline): MDHEN, SYDVKM. The CDR3 has 12 residues. Trimming removed 8 bases from V and 0 bases from J, with 7 bases in between.

The sample holds one count of this clone. In DNA, the CDR3 is TGTGCCAGCAGCCGAGGCGGCGGTAATGAAAAACTGTTTTTT. Encoded protein: CASSRGGGNEKLFF. J is TRBJ1-4 and V is TRBV5-4; D gene ambiguous. Germline lookup yields CDR1 SGHNT and CDR2 YYREEE (reference sequence). There are 14 residues in the CDR3. V lost 4 bases and J 4 bases, leaving 11 bases between the germline ends.

DNA of the CDR3: TGTGCCAGCAGCTTGGCGCGAGCAGGGTCCTATGGCTACACCTTC. As protein: CASSLARAGSYGYTF. The gene calls are TRBV5-6 and TRBJ1-2, with a tentative D call TRBD1 (5 bases). Trimming removed 0 bases from V and 4 bases from J, with 13 bases in between. CDR1 is SGHDT and CDR2 is YYEEEE in the germline V gene. The CDR3 totals 15 residues.

This chain joins TRBV30 and TRBJ2-1, with unresolved D. V gave up 3 bases and J gave up 3 bases, with 9 bases separating them. Per germline, CDR1 GTSNPN and CDR2 SVGIG (reference sequence). The CDR3 is 13 amino acids. CDR3 amino acids: CAWRQYGYNEQFF. DNA of the CDR3: TGTGCCTGGAGACAGTATGGCTACAATGAGCAGTTCTTC.

The chain couples TRBV5-1 to TRBJ1-1, with D maybe TRBD1 (5 bases). CDR1 is SGHRS and CDR2 is YFSETQ in the germline V gene. Trimming took off 1 base at V and 0 bases at J, with 16 bases between the two ends. The CDR3 runs 17 residues. CDR3 sequence reads: CASSLSWEGDLNTEAFF. CDR3 in DNA: TGCGCCAGCAGCTTGTCCTGGGAAGGGGATTTGAACACTGAAGCTTTCTTT. The variable domain in full, completed from reference TRBV5-1 and TRBJ1-1, reads KAGVTQTPRYLIKTRGQQVTLSCSPISGHRSVSWYQQTPGQGLQFLFEYFSETQRNKGNFPGRFSGRQFSNSRSEMNVSTLELGDSALYLCASSLSWEGDLNTEAFFGQGTRLTVV.

CDR3 DNA: TGTGCCAGCTCACCACCCGGACCGCTGGGCACTGAAGCTTTCTTT. Amino acid sequence: CASSPPGPLGTEAFF. This rearrangement joins TRBV18 to TRBJ1-1, with D unclear. V was pared by 0 bases and J by 4 bases, with 12 bases between. The CDR3 has 15 amino acids. Germline CDR1 and CDR2: KGHSH and LQKENI.

Details on this clone: This sample also contains other DNA sequences that code for the same CDR3. The chain combines TRBV7-2 with TRBJ1-5, with TRBD1 matching 9 bases. The CDR3 totals 14 residues. Trimming cost V 5 bases and J 4 bases; bases outside gene matches: 3. The germline V gene has CDR1 SGHTA and CDR2 FQGNSA. The CDR3 loop is CASSLDRGNQPQHF. CDR3 coding DNA: TGTGCCAGCAGCCTCGACAGGGGGAATCAGCCCCAGCATTTT.

The chain combines TRBV28 with TRBJ2-1, with D perhaps TRBD2 (6 bases). Germline-derived CDR1 and CDR2 are MDHEN and SYDVKM. The V gene lost 6 bases and the J gene lost 10 bases, with 19 bases spanning the gap. The CDR3 totals 14 residues. The CDR3: CASSPSRDLREQFF. The CDR3 DNA follows: TGTGCCAGCAGCCCTTCACGGGACTTGAGGGAGCAGTTCTTC.

The V and J genes are TRBV7-2 and TRBJ1-2, with no clear D. V was pared by 7 bases and J by 5 bases, with 17 bases between. The CDR3 is made up of 14 amino acids. Germline V gene sequence: CDR1 SGHTA, CDR2 FQGNSA. CDR3 in DNA: TGTGCCAGCACCCAATTACGAGTCGAATATGGCTACACCTTC. It specifies CASTQLRVEYGYTF.